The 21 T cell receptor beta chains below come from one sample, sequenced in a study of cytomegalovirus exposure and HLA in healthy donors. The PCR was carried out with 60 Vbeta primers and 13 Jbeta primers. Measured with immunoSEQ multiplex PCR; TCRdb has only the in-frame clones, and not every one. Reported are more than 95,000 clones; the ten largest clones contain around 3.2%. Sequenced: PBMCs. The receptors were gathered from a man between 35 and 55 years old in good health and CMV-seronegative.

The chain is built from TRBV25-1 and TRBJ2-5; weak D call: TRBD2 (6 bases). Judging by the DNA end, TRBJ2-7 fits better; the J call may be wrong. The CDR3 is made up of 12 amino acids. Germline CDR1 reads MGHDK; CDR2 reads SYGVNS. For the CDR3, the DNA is TGTGCCAGTCAGGAGGGCCCCGACGAGCAGTACTTC. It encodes CASQEGPDEQYF.

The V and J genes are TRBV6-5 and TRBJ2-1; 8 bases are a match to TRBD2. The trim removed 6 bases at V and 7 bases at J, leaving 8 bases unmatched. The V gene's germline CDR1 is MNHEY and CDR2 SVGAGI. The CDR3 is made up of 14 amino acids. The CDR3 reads CASRASGRRNEQFF. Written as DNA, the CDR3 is TGTGCCAGCAGGGCTAGCGGGCGACGGAATGAGCAGTTCTTC.

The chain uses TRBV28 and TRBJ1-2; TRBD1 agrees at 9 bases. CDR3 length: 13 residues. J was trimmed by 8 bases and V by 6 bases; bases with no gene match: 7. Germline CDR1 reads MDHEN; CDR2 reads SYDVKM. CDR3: CASSPGQGEGYTF. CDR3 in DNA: TGTGCCAGCAGCCCGGGACAGGGAGAGGGCTACACCTTC.

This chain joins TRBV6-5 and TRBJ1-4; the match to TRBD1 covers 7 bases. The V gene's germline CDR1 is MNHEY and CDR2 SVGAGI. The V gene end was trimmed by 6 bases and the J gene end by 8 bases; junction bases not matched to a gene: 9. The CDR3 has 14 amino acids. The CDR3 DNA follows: TGTGCCAGCAGCCTCTCGACAGGGAACGAAAAACTGTTTTTT. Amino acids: CASSLSTGNEKLFF.

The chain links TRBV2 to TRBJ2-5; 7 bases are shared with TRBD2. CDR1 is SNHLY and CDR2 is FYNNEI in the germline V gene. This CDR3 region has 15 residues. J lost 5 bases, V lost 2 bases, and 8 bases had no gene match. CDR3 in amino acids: CASSERTSGSETQYF. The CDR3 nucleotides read TGTGCCAGCAGTGAAAGGACTAGTGGATCGGAGACCCAGTACTTC.

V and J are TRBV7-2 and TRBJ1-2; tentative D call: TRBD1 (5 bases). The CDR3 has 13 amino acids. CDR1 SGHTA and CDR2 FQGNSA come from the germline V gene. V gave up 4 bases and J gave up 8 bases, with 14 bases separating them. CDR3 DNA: TGTGCCAGCAGCTCGGAAGGGGCTATGGGCTACACCTTC. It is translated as CASSSEGAMGYTF.

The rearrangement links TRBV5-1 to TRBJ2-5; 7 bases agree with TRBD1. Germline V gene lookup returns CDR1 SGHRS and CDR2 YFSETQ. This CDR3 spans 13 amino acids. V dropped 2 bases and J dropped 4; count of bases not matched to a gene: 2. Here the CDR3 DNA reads TGCGCCAGCAGCTTACAGGGGCCAGAGACCCAGTACTTC. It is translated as CASSLQGPETQYF.

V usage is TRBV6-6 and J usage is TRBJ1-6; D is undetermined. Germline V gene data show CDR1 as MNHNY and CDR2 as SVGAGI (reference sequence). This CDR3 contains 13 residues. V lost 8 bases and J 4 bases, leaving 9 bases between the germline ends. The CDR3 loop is CASVKEYNSPLHF. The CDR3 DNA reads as TGTGCCAGCGTAAAAGAGTATAATTCACCCCTCCACTTT.

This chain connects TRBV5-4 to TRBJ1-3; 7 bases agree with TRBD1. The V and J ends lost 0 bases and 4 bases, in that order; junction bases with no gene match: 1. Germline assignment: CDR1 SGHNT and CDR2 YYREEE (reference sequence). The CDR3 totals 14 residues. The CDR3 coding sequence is TGTGCCAGCAGCTTGGCAGGGGGAGGAAACACCATATATTTT. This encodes CASSLAGGGNTIYF.

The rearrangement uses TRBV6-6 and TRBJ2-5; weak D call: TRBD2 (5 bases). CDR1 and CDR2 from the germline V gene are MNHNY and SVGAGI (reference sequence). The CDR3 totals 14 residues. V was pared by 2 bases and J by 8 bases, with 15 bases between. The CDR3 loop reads CASSYPALGETQYF. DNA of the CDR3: TGTGCCAGCAGTTACCCGGCACTAGGAGAAACCCAGTACTTC.

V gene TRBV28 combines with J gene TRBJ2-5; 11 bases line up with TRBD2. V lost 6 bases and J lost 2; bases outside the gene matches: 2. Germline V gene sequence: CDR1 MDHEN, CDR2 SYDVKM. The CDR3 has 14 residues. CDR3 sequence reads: CASSLAGGQETQYF. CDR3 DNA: TGTGCCAGCAGCCTAGCGGGAGGTCAAGAGACCCAGTACTTC.

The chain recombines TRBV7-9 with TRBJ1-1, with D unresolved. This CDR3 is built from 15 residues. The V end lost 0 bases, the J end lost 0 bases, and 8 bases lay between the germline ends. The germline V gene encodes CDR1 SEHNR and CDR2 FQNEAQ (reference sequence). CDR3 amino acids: CASSLAVGVNTEAFF. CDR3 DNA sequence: TGTGCCAGCAGCTTAGCGGTTGGAGTGAACACTGAAGCTTTCTTT.

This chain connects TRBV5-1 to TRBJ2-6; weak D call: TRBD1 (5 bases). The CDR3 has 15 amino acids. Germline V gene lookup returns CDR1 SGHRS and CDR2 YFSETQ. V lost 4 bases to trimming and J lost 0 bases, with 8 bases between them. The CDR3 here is CASSDSSSGANVLTF. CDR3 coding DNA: TGCGCCAGCAGCGACAGTTCCTCTGGGGCCAACGTCCTGACTTTC.

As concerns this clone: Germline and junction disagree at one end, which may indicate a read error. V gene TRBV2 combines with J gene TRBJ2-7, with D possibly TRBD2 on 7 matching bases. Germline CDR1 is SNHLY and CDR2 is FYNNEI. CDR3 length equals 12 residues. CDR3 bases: TGTGCCAGCATTGGGGGGGGCACCCCACCCAACTTC. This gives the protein CASIGGGTPPNF.

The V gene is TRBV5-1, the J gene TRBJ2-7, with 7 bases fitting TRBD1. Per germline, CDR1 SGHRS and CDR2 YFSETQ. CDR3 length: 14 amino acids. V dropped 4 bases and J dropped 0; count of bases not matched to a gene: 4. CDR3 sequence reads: CASSPGTASYEQYF. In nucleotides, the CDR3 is TGCGCCAGCAGCCCAGGGACAGCCTCCTACGAGCAGTACTTC. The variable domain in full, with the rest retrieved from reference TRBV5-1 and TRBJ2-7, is KAGVTQTPRYLIKTRGQQVTLSCSPISGHRSVSWYQQTPGQGLQFLFEYFSETQRNKGNFPGRFSGRQFSNSRSEMNVSTLELGDSALYLCASSPGTASYEQYFGPGTRLTVT.

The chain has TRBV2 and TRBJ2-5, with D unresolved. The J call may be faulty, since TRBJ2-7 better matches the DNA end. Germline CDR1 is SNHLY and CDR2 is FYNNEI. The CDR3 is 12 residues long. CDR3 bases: TGTGCCAGCAGGCCCCTCTCCTACGAGCAGTACTTC. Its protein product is CASRPLSYEQYF.

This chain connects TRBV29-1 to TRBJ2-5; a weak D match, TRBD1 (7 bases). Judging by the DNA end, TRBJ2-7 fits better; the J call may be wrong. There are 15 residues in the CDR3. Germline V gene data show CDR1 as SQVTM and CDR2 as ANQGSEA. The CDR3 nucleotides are TGCAGCGGGCACAGCAGGGGGGCGAGACCCTACGAGCAGTACTTC. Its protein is CSGHSRGARPYEQYF.

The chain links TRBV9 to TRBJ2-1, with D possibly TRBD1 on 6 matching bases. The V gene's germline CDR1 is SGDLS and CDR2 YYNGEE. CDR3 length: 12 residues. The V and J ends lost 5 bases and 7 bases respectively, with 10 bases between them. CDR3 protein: CASRGQKNEQFF. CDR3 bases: TGTGCCAGCAGAGGACAGAAGAATGAGCAGTTCTTC.

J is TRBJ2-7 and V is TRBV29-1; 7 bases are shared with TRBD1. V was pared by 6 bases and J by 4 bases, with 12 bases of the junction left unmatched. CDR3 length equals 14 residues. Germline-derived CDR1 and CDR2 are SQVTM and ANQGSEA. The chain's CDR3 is CSVEVTGNSYEQYF. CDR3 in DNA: TGCAGCGTCGAGGTGACAGGGAACTCATACGAGCAGTACTTC.

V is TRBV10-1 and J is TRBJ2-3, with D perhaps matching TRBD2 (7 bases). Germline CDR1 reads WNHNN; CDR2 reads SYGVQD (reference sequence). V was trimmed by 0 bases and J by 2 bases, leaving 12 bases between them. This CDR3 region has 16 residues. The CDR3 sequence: CASSESRGGVTDTQYF. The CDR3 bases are TGCGCCAGCAGTGAGTCGAGGGGGGGGGTCACAGATACGCAGTATTTT.

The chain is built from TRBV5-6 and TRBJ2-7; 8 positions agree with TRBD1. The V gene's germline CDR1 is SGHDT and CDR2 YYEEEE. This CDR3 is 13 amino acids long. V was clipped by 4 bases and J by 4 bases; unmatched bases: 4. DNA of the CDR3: TGTGCCAGCAGCGACGACAGGGGATACGAGCAGTACTTC. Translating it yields CASSDDRGYEQYF.